These T cell receptor beta chains were read from a single sample in a study of Graves' ophthalmopathy and Graves' hyperthyroidism. From the multiplex PCR reads, TCRdb called clonotypes with MiXCR, one entry per CDR3 protein. The sample includes hundreds of thousands of distinct CDR3 sequences, 13% to 15% of them seen just once. Sequencing input: blood. The origin of the receptors is a woman in her twenties or thirties with Graves' ophthalmopathy. Both conserved end residues are part of each CDR3. The order of the fields is D gene, J gene, clone size, V gene, CDR3 protein, CDR3 DNA. A D gene is named only where the DNA matches it firmly. The size entry is marked missing in some rows and otherwise reads once, few, many or a size class.

NA TRBJ1-2 NA TRBV19 CASNSREANYGYTF TGTGCCAGTAATAGCAGGGAGGCTAACTATGGCTACACCTTC
NA TRBJ1-2 many TRBV15 CATSTAEGANYGYTF TGTGCCACCAGCACCGCGGAGGGTGCTAACTATGGCTACACCTTC
NA TRBJ1-2 many TRBV19 CASTLDRSNYGYTF TGTGCCAGTACCCTCGACAGATCTAACTATGGCTACACCTTC
NA TRBJ2-2 many TRBV2 CASSLRVTGKAGELFF TGTGCCAGCAGTCTCAGGGTCACGGGGAAGGCCGGGGAGCTGTTTTTT
NA TRBJ2-2 many TRBV24-1 CATSEILLGELFF TGTGCCACCAGTGAGATCCTTTTAGGGGAGCTGTTTTTT
NA TRBJ1-3 NA TRBV4-1 CASSRPYAEGGNTIYF TGCGCCAGCAGCCGGCCGTACGCGGAGGGGGGAAACACCATATATTTT
NA TRBJ2-4 many TRBV6-5 CASRSLLAKNIKYF TGTGCCAGCAGAAGTTTGCTAGCCAAAAACATTAAGTACTTC
NA TRBJ2-5 NA TRBV20-1 CSARKGPETQYF TGCAGTGCTAGAAAGGGTCCGGAGACCCAGTACTTC
TRBD1 TRBJ1-1 many TRBV5-1 CASSLGQGVGQPFF TGCGCCAGCAGCTTGGGACAGGGAGTGGGACAACCTTTCTTT
NA TRBJ2-7 NA TRBV29-1 CSVVPGWVSYEQYF TGCAGCGTTGTGCCCGGGTGGGTCTCCTACGAGCAGTACTTC
TRBD2 TRBJ2-7 many TRBV4-1 CASSQGTSGSEYF TGCGCCAGCAGCCAAGGGACTAGCGGGAGTGAGTACTTC
NA TRBJ1-1 many TRBV20-1 CRATDGATEAFF TGCAGGGCGACCGACGGGGCCACTGAAGCTTTCTTT
TRBD1 TRBJ1-1 few TRBV6-1 CASTGTGVTEAFF TGTGCCAGCACGGGGACAGGGGTAACTGAAGCTTTCTTT
NA TRBJ1-5 many TRBV6-5 CASSYSNIEVVGNQPQHF TGTGCCAGCAGTTACTCGAACATCGAAGTAGTGGGCAATCAGCCCCAGCATTTT
NA TRBJ2-2 many TRBV4-1 CASSQVVRRALGTGELFF TGCGCCAGCAGCCAAGTAGTGCGGCGGGCCCTAGGGACCGGGGAGCTGTTTTTT
TRBD2 TRBJ2-7 many TRBV29-1 CSVEDLQAGDEQYF TGCAGCGTTGAAGATCTTCAAGCGGGGGACGAGCAGTACTTC
NA TRBJ2-2 many TRBV6-1 CASSEGWAGELFF TGTGCCAGCAGTGAAGGTTGGGCCGGGGAGCTGTTTTTT
NA TRBJ2-7 many TRBV25-1 CASKYRDGNYEQYF TGTGCCAGCAAATACCGGGACGGTAACTACGAGCAGTACTTC
NA TRBJ1-1 many TRBV9 CASSANLAEAFF TGTGCCAGCAGCGCGAACTTAGCTGAAGCTTTCTTT
NA TRBJ1-1 few TRBV6-1 CASSPREDIIVNTEAFF TGTGCCAGCAGTCCCCGTGAAGACATAATTGTGAACACTGAAGCTTTCTTT
NA TRBJ2-7 many TRBV7-8 CASSSGRGVSYEQYF TGTGCCAGCAGCTCCGGTAGGGGGGTATCCTACGAGCAGTACTTC
TRBD1 TRBJ2-2 many TRBV12-3/TRBV12-4 CASSFGTGWGELFF TGTGCCAGCAGTTTCGGGACAGGGTGGGGGGAGCTGTTTTTT
TRBD1 TRBJ1-2 few TRBV29-1 CSVAMGTGGTFYTF TGCAGCGTTGCTATGGGGACAGGGGGTACTTTCTACACCTTC
TRBD1 TRBJ2-5 many TRBV12-3/TRBV12-4 CASSLKTGGGETQYF TGTGCCAGCAGTTTAAAGACAGGGGGGGGGGAGACCCAGTACTTC
NA TRBJ1-2 many TRBV6-1 CASSEGGLSPYGYTF TGTGCCAGCAGTGAAGGGGGATTGAGCCCGTATGGCTACACCTTC
NA TRBJ1-1 NA TRBV6-5 CASSYVHFSNTDAFF TGTGCCAGCAGTTACGTCCATTTCTCGAACACTGATGCTTTCTTT
NA TRBJ2-5 many TRBV9 CASSRTPFSPPETQYF TGTGCCAGCAGCAGGACTCCCTTTTCACCCCCAGAGACCCAGTACTTC
TRBD1 TRBJ2-2 few TRBV4-2 CASSQAGQGRGTGELFF TGTGCCAGCAGCCAAGCGGGACAGGGGAGGGGCACCGGGGAGCTGTTTTTT
TRBD2 TRBJ2-7 NA TRBV29-1 CSVEDSSAGAVEQYF TGCAGCGTTGAAGACAGTTCAGCGGGGGCGGTCGAGCAGTACTTC
NA TRBJ1-5 NA TRBV30 CAWSEAGGMPQHF TGTGCCTGGAGTGAGGCGGGGGGTATGCCCCAGCATTTT
NA TRBJ2-5 many TRBV20-1 CSASFSDFQETQYF TGCAGTGCTAGCTTCTCTGATTTCCAAGAGACCCAGTACTTC
NA TRBJ1-1 many TRBV2 CASRTPGHTEAFF TGTGCCAGCAGAACGCCAGGACACACTGAAGCTTTCTTT
NA TRBJ1-5 few TRBV2 CASSAGKGNQPQHF TGTGCCAGCAGTGCGGGAAAGGGCAATCAGCCCCAGCATTTT
NA TRBJ2-7 many TRBV12-3/TRBV12-4 CASAAEGLYEQYF TGTGCCAGTGCGGCCGAGGGGCTCTACGAGCAGTACTTC
NA TRBJ1-1 many TRBV28 CASSLYGGGTEAFF TGTGCCAGCAGTTTATATGGGGGGGGCACTGAAGCTTTCTTT
TRBD1 TRBJ1-5 many TRBV6-2/TRBV6-3 CASRPTWTGGDQPQHF TGTGCCAGCAGACCTACTTGGACAGGGGGCGATCAGCCCCAGCATTTT
NA TRBJ2-7 many TRBV12-3/TRBV12-4 CASSLMILEQYF TGTGCCAGCAGTTTAATGATACTCGAGCAGTACTTC
NA TRBJ2-7 many TRBV19 CASSVRDTLYEQYF TGTGCCAGTAGTGTTCGGGACACCTTATACGAGCAGTACTTC
NA TRBJ2-5 few TRBV20-1 CSAKPPGHRLSGETQYF TGCAGTGCTAAACCTCCGGGACATCGCCTATCGGGAGAGACCCAGTACTTC
NA TRBJ2-5 many TRBV7-2 CASSLILETQYF TGTGCCAGCAGCTTAATTCTGGAGACCCAGTACTTC